This T cell receptor beta chain was retrieved from a study of shared clonotypes between healthy human individuals. As originally analysed: ImmunoSEQ gave junction-only sequences without quality scores, so filtering differed. TCRdb's table, derived via immunoSEQ multiplex PCR, lists solely in-frame clones and lacks some. D and trimming were read from the DNA, whereas the V and J calls and clone size are those reported in that table. In the table there are hundreds of thousands of clones, approximately 96% of which are singletons. Overall study findings and caveats: Few donors limited the genetic and exposure-history diversity represented. Only blood was sampled; tissue repertoires likely differ. Compared with clonotypes that all four donors shared, non-shared clonotypes had lower generation probabilities.

CD45RO-negative, CCR7-positively selected cells formed the naive CD8 fraction, excluding terminally differentiated effector memory CD45RA+ cells. Comments on this clone: Its antigen is unknown. The same CDR3 can be traced to other DNA sequences in this sample.

Germline loops: CDR1 MNHEY, CDR2 SMNVEV (reference sequence). V lost 3 bases to trimming and J lost 4 bases, with 10 bases between them. The CDR3 has 14 amino acids. Sequencing was carried out using naive CD8+ T cells sorted from blood. The rearrangement links TRBV27 to TRBJ1-3; possible D gene TRBD1, 5 bases. This sequence was found in a woman aged 25 to 39 in good health. CDR3 sequence reads: CASSFGGPGNTIYF. CDR3 in DNA: TGTGCCAGCAGTTTCGGGGGTCCCGGAAACACCATATATTTT.